This TCR gamma chain appears in the sequencing data of a study of in vitro expanded adult blood gammadelta T cells (dated by TCRdb to 2018 to 2021). In terms of the full investigation: Among T cells, Vgamma9Vdelta2 cells made up between 94.4% and 100% of the sorted population, reflecting the sort purity. For every donor, cells were stimulated separately with HMBPP, zoledronate or AbnobaViscum P, and the TRG and TRD CDR3 repertoires from each condition were sequenced. The study compared the TCR repertoire of Vgamma9Vdelta2 T cells expanded in vitro with a mistletoe-extract drug against those expanded with HMBPP or zoledronate. A few subjects were included in the TCR repertoire analysis.

Preparation of the library involved 5' RACE. For each sample, RNA was extracted from about 10,000 sorted cells with the RNeasy Micro Kit. Libraries were prepared using template-switch reverse transcription and then PCR amplification of the CDR3gamma and CDR3delta regions. Sequencing of the amplicons was done on an Illumina MiSeq with the V2 300 kit, which yielded 150 bp paired-end reads. Under the source paper's analysis protocol: Read quality was checked with FastQC version 0.11.8. MiXCR version 3.0.3 was used to build CDR3 sequences by aligning reads to GenBank TRG or TRD reference genes. MiXCR was run with default parameters, except that TRDD assembly used 3 consecutive nucleotides instead of 5. Repertoire analyses, including normalized Shannon-Wiener diversity, clonotype tracking and multidimensional scaling, used VDJtools version 1.2.1 with default settings. CDR3 sequences that were out of frame or contained stop codons were removed from analysis. Public reads were reanalyzed in TCRdb with CATT, and rows carrying the same DNA were merged afterwards. TCRdb's processing, not the authors' own work, is the source of the V and J calls. This sample's table lists 55 to 60 gamma-chain clones.

The treatment or condition label here, explained by the study, means: AbnobaViscum Pini, a non-fermented European mistletoe (Viscum album, pine host) extract drug, around 910 ug/mL. Live CD3+ TCRgammadelta+ Vgamma9+ Vdelta2+ T cells were FACS-sorted on a FACS Aria III after expansion. PBMC were exposed to around 920 ug/mL AbnobaViscum P for one day and then washed three times before expansion. The cultures were expanded for around 15 days, and IL-2 was added again every 3 to 4 days. Following the one-day stimulant pulse, the cells were washed three times and then grown in medium with 90 to 100 U/mL IL-2. Before culture, peripheral blood mononuclear cells were isolated by Lymphoprep gradient centrifugation and were cryopreserved in liquid nitrogen. What the study reported, not specific to this receptor: All repertoires were derived from in vitro expanded cultures of healthy donor cells rather than from mistletoe-treated patients. CDR3 length, diversity and J usage of AbnobaViscum P-expanded Vgamma9Vdelta2 repertoires were found to be similar to those of HMBPP- and zoledronate-expanded repertoires, which suggested a polyclonal response. The TRDV2 repertoire shared between treatments was private to each donor, and multidimensional scaling clustered TRD repertoires by subject rather than stimulant. Top TRGV9 CDR3 clonotypes were largely public, being shared across donors and across all three stimulation conditions.

At the junction V is shortened by 5 bases and J by 0 bases; bases outside the gene matches: 3. The CDR3 holds 14 amino acids from the cysteine to the phenylalanine. The CDR3 DNA has 42 bases and is translated from base 1. CDR1 GITISATS and CDR2 ISYDGTV are derived from the germline V gene (reference sequence). By its share of the sample, this clone is hyperexpanded (1% or more). There is no known antigen for this receptor. Base quality data are lacking; no much larger clone is found one base away. Sequencing was performed on gamma-delta T cells from peripheral blood expanded in culture, taken from an in vitro culture stimulated with Abnoba P. The sequence joins TRGV9 to TRGJP2. This TCR came from an adult in good health. The nucleotides read TGTGCCTTGTGGGCGTATAGTAGTGATTGGATCAAGACGTTT. Its protein reads: CALWAYSSDWIKTF.